This passage covers 31 T cell receptor beta chains from one sample sequenced in a study of T cells after yellow fever vaccination. TCRdb independently ran MiXCR on the 5' RACE reads; one entry per CDR3 protein. This table holds 200,000 to 300,000 distinct CDR3 sequences, around 3.5% found once. Sequenced here: PBMCs, sampled 15 days after the yellow fever booster vaccination. The source is a man aged 18 to 29 who received the YFV17D yellow fever vaccine.

This clonotype was observed many times. The J gene is TRBJ1-5, the V gene TRBV6-2 or TRBV6-3, with D perhaps matching TRBD1 (6 bases). Germline values: CDR1 MNHEY, CDR2 SVGEGT. The CDR3 is 14 amino acids. V shed 8 bases and J shed 5 bases, with 16 bases lying between them. The CDR3 DNA reads TGTGCCAGCCGGGCCCCGGGGGGCCATCAGCCCCAGCATTTT. Residues: CASRAPGGHQPQHF.

This clonotype has at least ten counts. The V call is TRBV6-2 or TRBV6-3, the J call TRBJ2-1, with 8 bases identical to TRBD2. This CDR3 has 17 amino acids. Germline-derived CDR1 and CDR2 are MNHEY and SVGEGT. V trimming: 0 bases; J trimming: 0 bases; junction bases outside the gene matches: 4. CDR3 residues: CASSYSQRGSSYNEQFF. The CDR3 DNA reads TGTGCCAGCAGTTACTCGCAGCGGGGGAGCTCCTACAATGAGCAGTTCTTC.

Many counts were recorded for this clonotype. The V and J genes are TRBV6-5 and TRBJ2-3; D tentatively fits TRBD1 or TRBD2 (5 bases each). The CDR3 covers 15 residues. The V end lost 2 bases, the J end lost 5 bases, and 14 bases lay between the germline ends. Looked up from germline, CDR1 is MNHEY and CDR2 is SVGAGI. The CDR3 reads CASSYGGREIDTQYF. Written as DNA, the CDR3 is TGTGCCAGCAGTTACGGTGGCAGGGAGATAGATACGCAGTATTTT.

The table lists this clonotype with many counts. V gene TRBV7-6 combines with J gene TRBJ1-3; D possibly corresponds to TRBD1 (6 bases). The V gene lost 0 bases and the J gene lost 0 bases, with 12 bases spanning the gap. The CDR3 covers 17 residues. The germline V gene encodes CDR1 SGHVS and CDR2 FNYEAQ. CDR3 nucleotide sequence: TGTGCCAGCAGCTTAGCGTCCGGGGGGCGCTCTGGAAACACCATATATTTT. This translates into CASSLASGGRSGNTIYF.

This clonotype was detected many times. The V gene is TRBV5-6, the J gene TRBJ1-5, with D possibly being TRBD1 (6 bases). Germline V CDR1 and CDR2: SGHDT, YYEEEE. The CDR3 is made up of 13 amino acids. The V gene lost 2 bases and the J gene lost 5 bases, with 8 bases spanning the gap. The CDR3 sequence is CASSFSGDQPQHF. CDR3 DNA sequence: TGTGCCAGCAGCTTTTCAGGGGATCAGCCCCAGCATTTT.

This clonotype showed up many times. V and J are TRBV7-9 and TRBJ2-3, with a weak D call TRBD2 (6 bases). The CDR3 covers 15 residues. The ends were cut back, 3 bases at V and 3 bases at J, with 13 bases in the middle. Germline CDR1 and CDR2: SEHNR and FQNEAQ (reference sequence). The CDR3 DNA reads TGTGCCAGCAGCTTTTATGCGGGGATTACAGATACGCAGTATTTT. Its protein is CASSFYAGITDTQYF. The full variable domain, with the rest looked up from reference TRBV7-9 and TRBJ2-3, is DTGVSQNPRHKITKRGQNVTFRCDPISEHNRLYWYRQTLGQGPEFLTYFQNEAQLEKSRLLSDRFSAERPKGSFSTLEIQRTEQGDSAMYLCASSFYAGITDTQYFGPGTRLTVL.

As for this clonotype: One end of the junction does not line up with germline, which may come from a read error. The genes are TRBV5-1 and TRBJ2-1; the match to TRBD2 covers 9 bases. This CDR3 is built from 19 residues. Germline V lookup: CDR1 SGHRS, CDR2 YFSETQ. The CDR3 coding sequence is TGCGCCAGCAGCTTGGGATTTACTTGCGGGGGGGGCTCCTACTATGAGCAGTTCTTC. It is translated as CASSLGFTCGGGSYYEQFF.

This clonotype was detected many times. The chain uses TRBV21-1 and TRBJ2-3; TRBD2, as called in the table, went unchecked against the DNA. TRBV21-1 is tagged as a pseudogene. The CDR3 totals 19 residues. In DNA form, the CDR3 reads TGTGCCAGCAGCAAAGAAAGACTAGCGGGGGGGAATAGCACAGATACGCAGTATTTT. Residues: CASSKERLAGGNSTDTQYF.

In its sample, this clonotype was seen many times. The chain uses TRBV29-1 and TRBJ2-5, with TRBD2 matching over 8 bases. With V trimmed by 6 bases and J by 2 bases, 8 bases remained unmatched. The CDR3 length is 14 residues. Germline V gene data show CDR1 as SQVTM and CDR2 as ANQGSEA. This CDR3 reads CSVAHGGAQETQYF. DNA for the CDR3: TGCAGCGTCGCGCACGGGGGGGCGCAAGAGACCCAGTACTTC.

This clonotype was found a few times. The V and J genes are TRBV23-1 and TRBJ2-7; no clear D gene. Being an ORF, TRBV23-1 has a function that is uncertain. The CDR3 totals 14 residues. V gave up 0 bases and J gave up 3 bases, with 9 bases separating them. The DNA for the CDR3 is TGCGCCAGCAGTCAATCGTCGGGCAACTACGAGCAGTACGTC. Translating gives CASSQSSGNYEQYV.

At least ten counts were recorded for this clonotype. V usage is TRBV5-1 and J usage is TRBJ2-5; a possible D gene is TRBD2 (6 bases). Germline V lookup: CDR1 SGHRS, CDR2 YFSETQ. The CDR3 has 14 amino acids. Trimming pared 4 bases from V and 9 bases from J, leaving 19 bases between. Written as DNA, the CDR3 is TGCGCCAGCAGCAAAGGACTATCCCCGGGCTCCCAGTACTTC. Its translation is CASSKGLSPGSQYF.

This clonotype was counted many times. The chain carries TRBV5-6 and TRBJ2-7, with D tentatively TRBD2 (6 bases). Germline-derived CDR1 and CDR2 are SGHDT and YYEEEE. Trimming removed 7 bases at V and 2 bases at J, with 16 bases between. CDR3 length: 14 residues. CDR3 DNA: TGTGCCAGCGCCCCGAAGACGGGGGCCTACGAGCAGTACGTC. It codes for CASAPKTGAYEQYV.

This clonotype has a count of ten or more. The V gene is TRBV4-1, the J gene TRBJ2-1; 8 bases map to TRBD1. Trimming took 1 base from V and 12 from J; bases not matched to a gene: 8. CDR3 size: 14 residues. The germline V gene has CDR1 MGHRA and CDR2 YSYEKL. The CDR3 here is CASSQGDRMYGQFF. CDR3 DNA sequence: TGCGCCAGCAGCCAAGGGGACAGGATGTACGGGCAGTTCTTC.

In its sample, this clonotype was seen many times. V gene TRBV20-1 combines with J gene TRBJ1-5; 8 bases are a match to TRBD1. Germline V lookup: CDR1 DFQATT, CDR2 SNEGSKA (reference sequence). There are 15 residues in the CDR3. V dropped 6 bases and J dropped 2; count of bases not matched to a gene: 9. The CDR3 DNA sequence: TGCAGTGCAAAGAATCCGGGACAGGGCAATCAGCCCCAGCATTTT. Residues: CSAKNPGQGNQPQHF.

Ten or more counts support this clonotype. The chain joins TRBV10-3 to TRBJ2-7; TRBD2 aligns across 7 bases. The junction had 4 bases not matched to a gene; V was cut back by 2 bases and J by 3 bases. There are 14 residues in the CDR3. Per the germline V gene, CDR1 is ENHRY and CDR2 is SYGVKD. The CDR3 DNA sequence: TGTGCCATCAGTGAGAGCGGGACCCTCTACGAGCAGTACTTC. Translation gives CAISESGTLYEQYF.

This clonotype was counted at least ten times. The chain combines TRBV7-2 with TRBJ1-6; no clear D. The CDR3 totals 14 residues. CDR1 is SGHTA, CDR2 FQGNSA, per germline. Trimming removed 4 bases from V and 7 bases from J, with 11 bases in between. For the CDR3, the DNA is TGTGCCAGCAGCTCCGCCGGCGGAAATTCACCCCTCCACTTT. Its protein product is CASSSAGGNSPLHF.

In its sample, this clonotype was seen many times. J is TRBJ2-5 and V is TRBV6-5, with D tentatively TRBD2 (6 bases). Looked up from germline, CDR1 is MNHEY and CDR2 is SVGAGI. This CDR3 comprises 16 residues. V was shortened by 0 bases and J by 6 bases, with 17 bases between the two germline ends. CDR3 sequence reads: CASSYSPGTRGKTQYF. The CDR3 DNA is TGTGCCAGCAGTTACTCCCCTGGGACCCGGGGGAAGACCCAGTACTTC.

This clonotype has a handful of counts. The chain recombines TRBV4-3 with TRBJ1-3, with D possibly being TRBD1 (6 bases). CDR1 and CDR2 (germline): LGHNA, YSLEER. This CDR3 has 16 residues. V was trimmed by 2 bases and J by 1 base, leaving 12 bases between them. CDR3 sequence (DNA): TGCGCCAGCAGCCAATCAGGGGCGAGATCTGGAAACACCATATATTTT. It encodes CASSQSGARSGNTIYF.

This clonotype was found many times. V usage is TRBV20-1 and J usage is TRBJ2-1; a possible D gene is TRBD1 (6 bases). This CDR3 is 14 amino acids long. Per germline, CDR1 DFQATT and CDR2 SNEGSKA (reference sequence). Trimming took off 6 bases at V and 1 base at J, with 13 bases between the two ends. The CDR3: CSATGNWSYNEQFF. CDR3 bases: TGCAGTGCCACAGGGAACTGGTCCTACAATGAGCAGTTCTTC.

The table lists this clonotype with many counts. V usage is TRBV7-2 and J usage is TRBJ2-7; D is unclear. Trimming shortened V by 3 bases and J by 5 bases, and 11 bases separated the two germline ends. Germline V CDR1 and CDR2: SGHTA, FQGNSA. CDR3 length: 13 residues. Here the CDR3 DNA reads TGTGCCAGCAGCTTCGCAGGTTCGAACGAGCAGTACTTC. Its translation is CASSFAGSNEQYF.

This clonotype was seen ten or more times. V and J are TRBV5-1 and TRBJ1-5; D not resolved. This CDR3 region has 14 residues. Germline lookup yields CDR1 SGHRS and CDR2 YFSETQ. The V end lost 5 bases, the J end lost 5 bases, and 14 bases lay between the germline ends. CDR3 DNA sequence: TGCGCCAGCAGACCGGACGGGGAGGATCAGCCCCAGCATTTT. The encoded protein is CASRPDGEDQPQHF.

The chain links TRBV29-1 to TRBJ2-3; weak D call: TRBD2 (5 bases). Per the germline V gene, CDR1 is SQVTM and CDR2 is ANQGSEA. The CDR3 spans 11 residues. With 3 bases removed from V and 4 bases from J, the gap between germline ends came to 5 bases. The CDR3 coding sequence is TGCAGCGTTGAGAGGGCAGATACGCAGTATTTT. It yields the protein CSVERADTQYF.

This clonotype has only one observation. A much larger clone sits a single nucleotide away, making a read error possible. The V gene is TRBV5-6, the J gene TRBJ1-2; 8 nucleotides agree with TRBD1. This CDR3 contains 14 residues. J was trimmed by 7 bases and V by 6 bases; bases with no gene match: 11. Germline V gives CDR1 SGHDT, CDR2 YYEEEE. The CDR3 is CASIITGTGGGYTF. CDR3 bases: TGTGCCAGCATCATCACCGGGACAGGAGGTGGCTACACCTTC.

The CDR3 nucleotides are TGTGCCTGGGAGCGGGGTACCCTAGGAGAGCAGTACTTC. It codes for CAWERGTLGEQYF. The chain joins TRBV30 to TRBJ2-7; 7 nucleotides align to TRBD2. Trimming removed 5 bases from V and 7 bases from J; junction bases left unmatched: 11. Germline-derived CDR1 and CDR2 are GTSNPN and SVGIG (reference sequence). This CDR3 is built from 13 residues. The whole variable domain, filled in from reference TRBV30 and TRBJ2-7, reads SQTIHQWPATLVQPVGSPLSLECTVEGTSNPNLYWYRQAAGRGLQLLFYSVGIGQISSEVPQNLSASRPQDRQFILSSKKLLLSDSGFYLCAWERGTLGEQYFGPGTRLTVT.

This clonotype was seen repeatedly, ten times or more. The rearrangement links TRBV7-8 to TRBJ2-7; no clear D gene. V lost 5 bases to trimming and J lost 2 bases, with 10 bases between them. This CDR3 is built from 13 residues. Germline-derived CDR1 and CDR2 are SGHVS and FQNEAQ. Here the CDR3 reads CASSSDAAYEQYF. DNA of the CDR3: TGTGCCAGCAGCAGCGACGCCGCCTACGAGCAGTACTTC.

This clonotype was detected ten times or more. V gene TRBV4-3 combines with J gene TRBJ2-2; 14 nucleotides match TRBD2. CDR3 size: 17 residues. Germline trimming cut 4 bases from V and 7 bases from J; bases unmatched to any gene: 8. CDR1 is LGHNA and CDR2 is YSLEER in the germline V gene. The CDR3 is CASSLGLAGVPGGELFF. CDR3 nucleotide sequence: TGCGCCAGCAGCCTGGGACTAGCGGGGGTACCGGGCGGGGAGCTGTTTTTT.

This clonotype was recorded at least ten times. V and J are TRBV2 and TRBJ1-2; D is undetermined. The CDR3 is 16 residues long. Trimming pared 3 bases from V and 0 bases from J, leaving 14 bases between. Germline V gives CDR1 SNHLY, CDR2 FYNNEI. CDR3 in amino acids: CASSDIGLRANYGYTF. The CDR3 DNA reads TGTGCCAGCAGTGATATCGGCCTACGGGCTAACTATGGCTACACCTTC.

This clonotype was counted a few times. The genes are TRBV12-3 or TRBV12-4 and TRBJ2-7; D is uncertain. The CDR3 spans 17 residues. Trimming stripped 0 bases from V and 1 base from J, with 16 bases between. CDR3 sequence reads: CASSLAFRIDGSYEQYF. CDR3 coding DNA: TGTGCCAGCAGTTTAGCGTTTAGAATTGACGGATCCTACGAGCAGTACTTC.

This clonotype has ten or more counts. The chain combines TRBV9 with TRBJ2-3; 15 bases are shared with TRBD2. The CDR3 is made up of 22 amino acids. CDR1 is SGDLS and CDR2 is YYNGEE in the germline V gene. After removal of 2 bases from V and 0 bases from J, the junction contained 16 bases not matched to a gene. The CDR3, as DNA: TGTGCCAGCAGCGTTTCCATTGGACTAGCGGGGGGGGGACCCTCTAGCACAGATACGCAGTATTTT. Translated, it gives CASSVSIGLAGGGPSSTDTQYF.

This clonotype was seen just once. A much larger clonotype is one base distant, so this may be a read error. The chain joins TRBV18 to TRBJ1-5; D call uncertain. This CDR3 has 18 amino acids. Germline V lookup: CDR1 KGHSH, CDR2 LQKENI. The CDR3 DNA follows: TGTGCCGGCTCACCACCGGGCACTGAACCCTTTGGGAATCAGCCCCAGCATTTT. It codes for CAGSPPGTEPFGNQPQHF.

This clonotype was seen at least ten times. The J gene is TRBJ2-1, the V gene TRBV7-2; 7 positions agree with TRBD1. The CDR3 is made up of 16 amino acids. Trimming removed 1 base from V and 4 bases from J; junction bases left unmatched: 7. Germline V gives CDR1 SGHTA, CDR2 FQGNSA. The CDR3: CASSLVPGQMYNEQFF. The CDR3 DNA sequence: TGTGCCAGCAGCTTAGTACCGGGACAGATGTACAATGAGCAGTTCTTC. The full variable domain, with the rest looked up from reference TRBV7-2 and TRBJ2-1, is GAGVSQSPSNKVTEKGKDVELRCDPISGHTALYWYRQSLGQGLEFLIYFQGNSAPDKSGLPSDRFSAERTGGSVSTLTIQRTQQEDSAVYLCASSLVPGQMYNEQFFGPGTRLTVL.